This TCR beta chain was found in a study of PD-L1 blockade in urothelial cancer. The germline V gene has CDR1 MNHEY and CDR2 SVGAGI. CDR3 length equals 16 residues. V gave up 0 bases and J gave up 7 bases; unmatched junction bases: 4. Clones were sequenced by immunoSEQ multiplex PCR, and TCRdb holds only the in-frame ones, with some missing. The sample lists tens of thousands of clones; about 86% were seen once. The TCR was taken from a man in his sixties with urothelial cancer. This sequence joins TRBV6-5 and TRBJ2-5; 14 nucleotides align to TRBD2. Sequencing was performed on PBMCs, taken around atezolizumab (anti-PD-L1) treatment. The CDR3, as DNA: TGTGCCAGCAGTTACTCAGGACTAGCGGGGGGTGGGACCCAGTACTTC. Residues: CASSYSGLAGGGTQYF.